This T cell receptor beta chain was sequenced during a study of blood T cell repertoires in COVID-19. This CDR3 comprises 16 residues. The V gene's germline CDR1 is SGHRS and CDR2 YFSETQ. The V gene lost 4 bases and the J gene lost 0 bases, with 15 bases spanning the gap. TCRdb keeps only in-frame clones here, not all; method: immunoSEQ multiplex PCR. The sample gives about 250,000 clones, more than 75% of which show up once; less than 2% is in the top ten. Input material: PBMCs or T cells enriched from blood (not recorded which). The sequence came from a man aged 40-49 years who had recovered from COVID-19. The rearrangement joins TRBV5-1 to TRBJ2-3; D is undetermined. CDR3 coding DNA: TGCGCCAGCAGCCTCGCTACGGTCTCTAGCACAGATACGCAGTATTTT. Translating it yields CASSLATVSSTDTQYF.